The 27 T cell receptor beta chains listed next were all sequenced from one sample in a study of T-cell reconstitution after alpha-beta-depleted transplantation in children. Unique molecular identifiers were used to barcode this TCRbeta library. Each CDR3 protein gets one entry after TCRdb re-called the PCR reads with MiXCR. The sample yields almost 500,000 distinct CDR3 sequences, under 12% seen once. The material was PBMCs, obtained before TCRalphabeta/CD19-depleted stem cell transplant. Source of these receptors: a child younger than 10 with inherited bone marrow failure, due to receive a stem cell transplant.

Only a few counts were recorded for this clonotype. The chain joins TRBV5-6 to TRBJ2-1; D remains ambiguous. Germline V gene data show CDR1 as SGHDT and CDR2 as YYEEEE. The CDR3 is 13 residues long. V lost 3 bases and J lost 8, with 12 bases in between. The CDR3 DNA reads as TGTGCCAGCAGCTGGTCGGCACCGGATGAGCAGTTCTTC. As protein: CASSWSAPDEQFF.

The table lists this clonotype with many counts. This chain connects TRBV4-3 to TRBJ1-2; maybe TRBD1 (6 bases). CDR1 is LGHNA, CDR2 YSLEER, per germline. The CDR3 length is 15 residues. Trimming removed 0 bases at V and 7 bases at J, with 15 bases between. As DNA, the CDR3 is TGCGCCAGCAGCCAAGATCGGGGGGGCGCGGTTGGCTACACCTTC. This sequence encodes CASSQDRGGAVGYTF.

At least ten counts were recorded for this clonotype. J is TRBJ2-6 and V is TRBV5-1; D may be TRBD1 or TRBD2 (5 bases each). Germline loops: CDR1 SGHRS, CDR2 YFSETQ. The V gene lost 2 bases and the J gene lost 1 base, with 10 bases spanning the gap. This CDR3 region has 16 residues. This CDR3 is CASSFPRESGANVLTF. The CDR3 DNA sequence: TGCGCCAGCAGCTTCCCCAGGGAGTCTGGGGCCAACGTCCTGACTTTC.

This clonotype was observed at least ten times. This chain links TRBV2 with TRBJ2-1; TRBD2 aligns across 9 bases. The CDR3 loop spans 16 amino acids. Looked up from germline, CDR1 is SNHLY and CDR2 is FYNNEI. V lost 6 bases, J lost 0 bases, and 6 bases stayed unmatched. Written as DNA, the CDR3 is TGTGCCAGCAGGGTTCCTAGCGGGAACTCCTACAATGAGCAGTTCTTC. It codes for CASRVPSGNSYNEQFF.

Only a few counts were recorded for this clonotype. J is TRBJ2-6 and V is TRBV3-1; 7 positions agree with TRBD2. CDR3 size: 20 residues. Per the germline V gene, CDR1 is LGHDT and CDR2 is YNNKEL (reference sequence). With 4 bases clipped from V and 1 base from J, the junction kept 16 bases outside the gene matches. The DNA for the CDR3 is TGTGCCAGCAGCCCGGTCCAGTTCGCGGGAGAAGTATCTGGGGCCAACGTCCTGACTTTC. Translation: CASSPVQFAGEVSGANVLTF.

This clonotype was found many times. J is TRBJ1-5 and V is TRBV6-2 or TRBV6-3; TRBD1 might be the D (5 bases). The V gene lost 7 bases and the J gene lost 5 bases, with 12 bases spanning the gap. CDR3 size: 13 residues. Per germline, CDR1 MNHEY and CDR2 SVGEGT. The CDR3 loop is CASTSTEHQPQHF. DNA for the CDR3: TGTGCCAGCACCTCGACAGAACATCAGCCCCAGCATTTT.

This clonotype was recorded at least ten times. The chain joins TRBV28 to TRBJ1-2, with unresolved D. The germline gives CDR1 MDHEN, CDR2 SYDVKM. Between the trimmed V and J ends, which lost 3 bases and 3 bases, there was a span of 11 bases. CDR3 length equals 14 residues. The CDR3 DNA follows: TGTGCCAGCAGTTTTTCTTCGGACTACTATGGCTACACCTTC. This codes for CASSFSSDYYGYTF.

This clonotype appeared a few times. The chain joins TRBV4-1 to TRBJ2-1; 10 bases map to TRBD2. V gave up 1 base and J gave up 6 bases; unmatched junction bases: 6. CDR1 is MGHRA and CDR2 is YSYEKL in the germline V gene. The CDR3 has 16 amino acids. The CDR3 loop reads CASSQVSGRGANEQFF. The CDR3 coding sequence is TGCGCCAGCAGCCAAGTAAGCGGGAGGGGAGCCAATGAGCAGTTCTTC.

There are many counts of this clonotype. V is TRBV4-3 and J is TRBJ1-5; no definite D call. V lost 0 bases and J 8 bases, leaving 11 bases between the germline ends. This CDR3 has 14 amino acids. Germline V gene data show CDR1 as LGHNA and CDR2 as YSLEER. CDR3 nucleotides: TGCGCCAGCAGCCAAGAAATTATGGCCGAGCCCCAGCATTTT. It encodes CASSQEIMAEPQHF.

This clonotype was picked up many times. The genes are TRBV19 and TRBJ1-6; D is undetermined. The CDR3 sequence is 15 residues long. Trimming stripped 5 bases from V and 7 bases from J, with 15 bases between. In germline, CDR1 is LNHDA, CDR2 SQIVND (reference sequence). CDR3 nucleotides: TGTGCCAGTAGTGGCCGACTCGGGTGGAATTCACCCCTCCACTTT. It yields the protein CASSGRLGWNSPLHF.

This clonotype has more than one count but fewer than ten. J is TRBJ2-1 and V is TRBV29-1; 8 bases are a match to TRBD2. The CDR3 spans 15 residues. V trimming: 8 bases; J trimming: 0 bases; junction bases outside the gene matches: 9. In germline, CDR1 is SQVTM, CDR2 ANQGSEA. The CDR3 spells CSSRGGGSSYNEQFF. The CDR3 nucleotides read TGCAGCTCGAGGGGCGGGGGGAGCTCCTACAATGAGCAGTTCTTC.

This clonotype was counted between two and nine times. The V gene is TRBV19, the J gene TRBJ1-5; D gene uncertain. CDR3 length equals 15 residues. Per germline, CDR1 LNHDA and CDR2 SQIVND (reference sequence). Trimming took off 2 bases at V and 7 bases at J, with 15 bases between the two ends. The CDR3 is CASSILSSLGQPQHF. In DNA form, the CDR3 reads TGTGCCAGTAGTATACTATCGTCCCTAGGCCAGCCCCAGCATTTT.

In this sample, this clonotype turned up a few times. The rearrangement uses TRBV19 and TRBJ2-5; no clear D. V lost 5 bases and J 2 bases, leaving 15 bases between the germline ends. In germline, CDR1 is LNHDA, CDR2 SQIVND (reference sequence). This CDR3 is built from 15 residues. For the CDR3, the DNA is TGTGCCAGTAGTTTCCGGTTTCGAGAACAAGAGACCCAGTACTTC. Translated: CASSFRFREQETQYF.

This sequence joins TRBV9 and TRBJ1-2; D is uncertain. Germline lookup yields CDR1 SGDLS and CDR2 YYNGEE. V lost 4 bases and J 5 bases, leaving 15 bases between the germline ends. The CDR3 totals 14 residues. In nucleotides, the CDR3 is TGTGCCAGCAGCCCCCGCCAGGCCTTTTATGGCTACACCTTC. Residues: CASSPRQAFYGYTF. The complete variable domain, with remaining parts taken from reference TRBV9 and TRBJ1-2, reads DSGVTQTPKHLITATGQRVTLRCSPRSGDLSVYWYQQSLDQGLQFLIQYYNGEERAKGNILERFSAQQFPDLHSELNLSSLELGDSALYFCASSPRQAFYGYTFGSGTRLTVV.

The sample holds many counts of this clonotype. V is TRBV20-1 and J is TRBJ2-1; TRBD1 aligns across 9 bases. This CDR3 comprises 14 residues. After removal of 7 bases from V and 3 bases from J, the junction contained 7 bases not matched to a gene. Germline V gene lookup returns CDR1 DFQATT and CDR2 SNEGSKA (reference sequence). This CDR3 is CSVTRDRVYNEQFF. In DNA form, the CDR3 reads TGCAGTGTGACGCGGGACAGGGTCTACAATGAGCAGTTCTTC.

This clonotype was seen at least ten times. The J gene is TRBJ2-1, the V gene TRBV10-2; tentative D call: TRBD2 (6 bases). Germline V gives CDR1 WSHSY, CDR2 SAAADI. The CDR3 spans 14 residues. V lost 6 bases to trimming and J lost 9 bases, with 18 bases between them. The CDR3 region has the DNA TGCGCCAGCAGATCCCCCAGCAGGAGGGGTGAGCAGTTCTTC. Translating gives CASRSPSRRGEQFF.

This clonotype was detected only a few times. V usage is TRBV7-9 and J usage is TRBJ2-3; D is possibly TRBD1 or TRBD2 (5 bases each). The CDR3 length is 14 residues. Trimming removed 5 bases from V and 6 bases from J, with 15 bases in between. Per germline, CDR1 SEHNR and CDR2 FQNEAQ (reference sequence). The CDR3: CASSPGTRSDTQYF. The CDR3 bases are TGTGCCAGCAGCCCGGGGACCCGTTCGGATACGCAGTATTTT. The full variable domain, rest sourced from reference TRBV7-9 and TRBJ2-3, is DTGVSQNPRHKITKRGQNVTFRCDPISEHNRLYWYRQTLGQGPEFLTYFQNEAQLEKSRLLSDRFSAERPKGSFSTLEIQRTEQGDSAMYLCASSPGTRSDTQYFGPGTRLTVL.

This clonotype came up many times. This sequence joins TRBV6-2 or TRBV6-3 and TRBJ2-1, with a possible D match to TRBD2 (5 bases). The CDR3 has 15 amino acids. Germline CDR1 reads MNHEY; CDR2 reads SVGEGT. Trimming took off 2 bases at V and 2 bases at J, with 10 bases between the two ends. CDR3 sequence: CASSYGLLAYNEQFF. CDR3 DNA: TGTGCCAGCAGTTACGGGTTACTAGCCTACAATGAGCAGTTCTTC.

This clonotype was counted ten times or more. This rearrangement joins TRBV20-1 to TRBJ2-1; TRBD2 aligns across 12 bases. Germline-derived CDR1 and CDR2 are DFQATT and SNEGSKA (reference sequence). This CDR3 has 17 amino acids. With V trimmed by 1 base and J by 5 bases, 9 bases remained unmatched. The CDR3 region has the DNA TGCAGTGCTAGAGCCCCTAGCGGGAGGGCCCGGGACAATGAGCAGTTCTTC. Translated, it gives CSARAPSGRARDNEQFF.

This clonotype was seen ten or more times. The rearrangement uses TRBV11-2 and TRBJ1-6; 9 bases map to TRBD1. The V and J ends lost 3 bases and 5 bases, in that order; junction bases with no gene match: 8. The CDR3 spans 17 residues. CDR1 and CDR2 from the germline V gene are SGHAT and FQNNGV. CDR3 in DNA: TGTGCCAGCAGCTTTTCCCCGGACAGGGGAGATAATTCACCCCTCCACTTT. Encoded protein: CASSFSPDRGDNSPLHF. The entire variable domain, with the rest obtained from reference TRBV11-2 and TRBJ1-6, is as follows: EAGVAQSPRYKIIEKRQSVAFWCNPISGHATLYWYQQILGQGPKLLIQFQNNGVVDDSQLPKDRFSAERLKGVDSTLKIQPAKLEDSAVYLCASSFSPDRGDNSPLHFGNGTRLTVT.

As to this clonotype: Since a much larger clone is just one base distant, this may be a read error. The CDR3 does not close with the conserved phenylalanine or tryptophan, likely indicating a read error. DNA of the CDR3: TGTGCCAGCAGTCGGACAGGGGTTCTCGAGCAGTACTAC. Translated: CASSRTGVLEQYY. This rearrangement joins TRBV28 to TRBJ2-7; 9 nucleotides match TRBD1. Unmatched junction bases numbered 5, after V lost 5 bases and J lost 6 bases. The CDR3 extends over 13 amino acids. Germline-derived CDR1 and CDR2 are MDHEN and SYDVKM.

In its sample, this clonotype was seen many times. The V and J genes are TRBV25-1 and TRBJ2-3; possible D gene TRBD2, 6 bases. Germline CDR1 MGHDK, CDR2 SYGVNS. The V end lost 4 bases, the J end lost 7 bases, and 9 bases lay between the germline ends. The CDR3 contains 12 residues. CDR3 protein: CASSVGGYTQYF. The CDR3 DNA reads TGTGCCAGCAGTGTGGGGGGTTATACGCAGTATTTT.

Ten or more counts support this clonotype. The rearrangement uses TRBV5-1 and TRBJ2-3; 7 positions agree with TRBD1. Germline CDR1 reads SGHRS; CDR2 reads YFSETQ. The CDR3 loop spans 15 amino acids. V was pared by 5 bases and J by 3 bases, with 9 bases of the junction left unmatched. The CDR3 loop is CASSNSGTATDTQYF. The CDR3 DNA sequence: TGCGCCAGCAGTAACTCCGGGACAGCAACAGATACGCAGTATTTT.

This clonotype was seen at least ten times. The chain links TRBV5-1 to TRBJ2-7, with D possibly TRBD1 on 6 matching bases. The length of the CDR3 is 17 residues. Germline V lookup: CDR1 SGHRS, CDR2 YFSETQ. Between the trimmed V and J ends, which lost 5 bases and 0 bases, there was a span of 21 bases. This chain's CDR3 is CASRRAGAGANSYEQYF. CDR3 bases: TGCGCCAGCAGGAGGGCAGGCGCAGGGGCAAACTCCTACGAGCAGTACTTC. Full variable domain (outside the CDR3, taken from reference TRBV5-1 and TRBJ2-7): KAGVTQTPRYLIKTRGQQVTLSCSPISGHRSVSWYQQTPGQGLQFLFEYFSETQRNKGNFPGRFSGRQFSNSRSEMNVSTLELGDSALYLCASRRAGAGANSYEQYFGPGTRLTVT.

This clonotype was recorded many times. This chain uses TRBV5-6 with TRBJ1-1; D may be TRBD1 (5 bases). This CDR3 is built from 13 residues. CDR1 is SGHDT and CDR2 is YYEEEE in the germline V gene. Trimming stripped 2 bases from V and 6 bases from J, with 11 bases between. This CDR3 is CASSFYRGAEAFF. The CDR3 nucleotides read TGTGCCAGCAGCTTTTACCGGGGGGCTGAAGCTTTCTTT.

The sample holds a few counts of this clonotype. V usage is TRBV5-6 and J usage is TRBJ2-7; D remains ambiguous. Germline loops: CDR1 SGHDT, CDR2 YYEEEE. The CDR3 is 14 residues long. The ends were cut back, 0 bases at V and 2 bases at J, with 9 bases in the middle. CDR3 region: CASSLVADPYEQYF. The CDR3 region has the DNA TGTGCCAGCAGCTTGGTTGCAGACCCCTACGAGCAGTACTTC.

The sample holds many counts of this clonotype. The genes are TRBV5-1 and TRBJ2-2; no firm D call. Trimming stripped 5 bases from V and 4 bases from J, with 6 bases between. Germline lookup yields CDR1 SGHRS and CDR2 YFSETQ. This CDR3 has 12 amino acids. The CDR3 protein is CASRRGTGELFF. The CDR3 coding sequence is TGCGCCAGCAGACGAGGCACCGGGGAGCTGTTTTTT.